The entry below gives a single T cell receptor (beta chain) sequence along with its context. Its antigen is not identified. The CDR3 covers 14 residues. With 3 bases clipped from V and 4 bases from J, the junction kept 1 base outside the gene matches. CDR1 is SEHNR, CDR2 FQNEAQ, per germline (reference sequence). Only in-frame clones appear in the TCRdb table, and some are missing; sequencing was by immunoSEQ multiplex PCR. The data hold some 2.4 million clones, with under 95% observed a single time. A split of CD4+ cells into CD45RA+ naive and CD45RA-negative memory subsets was performed. The record originates from a study of shared clonotypes between healthy human individuals. Study outcomes and limitations: Estimated clonotype richness was generally higher in naive than memory subsets. Generation probabilities were higher for clonotypes shared across all four sorted-subset donors than for unshared ones.

The chain recombines TRBV7-9 with TRBJ2-1; 9 nucleotides line up with TRBD2. The receptor comes from a man between 18 and 29 years old in good health. Some clones in this sample may be carry-over from other donors' samples. Sequencing was done on a sample of naive CD4+ T cells from PBMCs. Regarding subset: CD45RA+ positively selected. The CDR3 region has the DNA TGTGCCAGCAGCTTTAGCGGGGGTTACAATGAGCAGTTCTTC. Residues: CASSFSGGYNEQFF.